The 6 T cell receptor beta chains given below trace back to one sample, sequenced in a study of cytomegalovirus exposure and HLA in healthy donors. Here immunoSEQ multiplex PCR was the method, and the copy in TCRdb shows in-frame clones only, minus some. The sample contains fewer than 200,000 clones, 70% to 90% of which appear only once. The sequenced material came from PBMCs. All receptors come from a woman aged 25 to 39 in good health and CMV-seronegative.

The chain carries TRBV4-2 and TRBJ1-1; 9 bases line up with TRBD1. There are 15 residues in the CDR3. Germline assignment: CDR1 LGHNA and CDR2 YNFKEQ. V lost 2 bases and J lost 5; bases outside the gene matches: 6. DNA for the CDR3: TGTGCCAGCAGCCAAACAGGGGGCGTTTCGACTGAAGCTTTCTTT. Protein: CASSQTGGVSTEAFF.

The rearrangement uses TRBV4-2 and TRBJ2-1; TRBD1 agrees at 8 bases. This CDR3 is built from 14 residues. Germline CDR1 and CDR2: LGHNA and YNFKEQ. V was clipped by 1 base and J by 8 bases; unmatched bases: 4. CDR3 sequence reads: CASSQGTGPHEQFF. CDR3 nucleotide sequence: TGTGCCAGCAGCCAAGGGACAGGGCCCCATGAGCAGTTCTTC.

The chain couples TRBV9 to TRBJ2-1; 7 bases line up with TRBD1. V was clipped by 0 bases and J by 4 bases; unmatched bases: 4. From germline, CDR1 is SGDLS and CDR2 YYNGEE. The CDR3 contains 15 residues. The CDR3 is CASSVGDRSYNEQFF. The CDR3 DNA follows: TGTGCCAGCAGCGTAGGGGACAGAAGTTACAATGAGCAGTTCTTC.

This chain links TRBV7-9 with TRBJ2-7, with TRBD1 identical over 7 bases. Trimming at V came to 6 bases and at J to 5 bases, leaving 10 bases not matched to a gene. The germline CDR1 and CDR2 sequences are SEHNR and FQNEAQ (reference sequence). This CDR3 spans 14 amino acids. The CDR3 DNA reads as TGTGCCAGCAGTTATACCGGGACAGCAGACGAGCAGTACTTC. Its protein is CASSYTGTADEQYF.

The CDR3 loop reads CASSPAGMYNEQFF. CDR3 in DNA: TGTGCCAGCAGTCCCGCTGGGATGTACAATGAGCAGTTCTTC. The gene calls are TRBV6-5 and TRBJ2-1; the D is unclear. The CDR3 contains 14 residues. V shed 5 bases and J shed 4 bases, with 12 bases lying between them. Looked up from germline, CDR1 is MNHEY and CDR2 is SVGAGI.

The rearrangement links TRBV11-2 to TRBJ2-7; unclear D gene. Trimming removed 0 bases from V and 0 bases from J, with 3 bases in between. Germline V gene sequence: CDR1 SGHAT, CDR2 FQNNGV. This CDR3 spans 13 amino acids. CDR3 residues: CASSLEASYEQYF. CDR3 in DNA: TGTGCCAGCAGCTTAGAGGCCTCCTACGAGCAGTACTTC.